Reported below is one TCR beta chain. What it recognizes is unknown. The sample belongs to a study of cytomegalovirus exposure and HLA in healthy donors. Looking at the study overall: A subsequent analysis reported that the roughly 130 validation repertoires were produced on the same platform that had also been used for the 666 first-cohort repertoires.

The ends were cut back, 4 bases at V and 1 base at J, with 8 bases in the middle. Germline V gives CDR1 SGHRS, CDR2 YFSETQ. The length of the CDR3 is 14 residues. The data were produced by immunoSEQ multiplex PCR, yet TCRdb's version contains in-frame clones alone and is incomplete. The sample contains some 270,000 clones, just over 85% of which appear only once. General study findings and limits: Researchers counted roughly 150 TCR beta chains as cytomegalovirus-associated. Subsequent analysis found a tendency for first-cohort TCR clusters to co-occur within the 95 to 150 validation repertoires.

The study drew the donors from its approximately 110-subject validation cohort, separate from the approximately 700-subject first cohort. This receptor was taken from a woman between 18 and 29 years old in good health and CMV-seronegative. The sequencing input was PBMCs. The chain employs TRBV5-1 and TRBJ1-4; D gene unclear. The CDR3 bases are TGCGCCAGCAGCCTAGAGATAACTAATGAAAAACTGTTTTTT. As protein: CASSLEITNEKLFF.